This T cell receptor beta chain was captured in a study of blood T cells in healthy people across ages. General observations from the study: Older individuals had lower TCR beta diversity per million T cells (the decline was roughly linear).

Isolated PBMCs totaled at least 6 million in each sample. Comment on this clonotype: No antigen is known for it.

The use of a sample-barcoded 5' primer and a J-beta primer mix characterized a second PCR of about 7 to 12 cycles. Every cDNA molecule bore a tag from a template-switch adaptor containing 12 random nucleotides. TCRdb called the 5' RACE reads again in MiXCR, with one record for every CDR3 protein. The profile covers 1.5 million to 2 million distinct CDR3 sequences, with 28% appearing a single time and roughly 8.2% taken by the ten largest. Germline V gene sequence: CDR1 SNHLY, CDR2 FYNNEI. Trimming removed 6 bases from V and 2 bases from J, with 12 bases in between. This CDR3 is 14 amino acids long. The rearrangement joins TRBV2 to TRBJ2-3; D is ambiguous. This clonotype was obtained from a woman aged 30 to 39 in good health. The specimen was blood. The CDR3 loop is CASSVSPTTDTQYF. For the CDR3, the DNA is TGTGCCAGCAGCGTCTCGCCAACCACAGATACGCAGTATTTT.